The 23 T cell receptor beta chains listed next were all sequenced from one sample in a study of T cells in narcolepsy. Sequencing was performed with immunoSEQ multiplex PCR; in TCRdb, only in-frame clones are kept and a portion is missing. The repertoire holds about 35,000 clones, over 80% seen once, with approximately 1.1% in the top ten. Sample: memory (CD45RA-) CD4+ T cells from blood. The receptors come from a human donor in good health.

The gene calls are TRBV6-5 and TRBJ2-5; 9 bases are shared with TRBD2. This CDR3 has 16 amino acids. The germline CDR1 and CDR2 sequences are MNHEY and SVGAGI. J was trimmed by 4 bases and V by 0 bases; bases with no gene match: 6. CDR3 sequence (DNA): TGTGCCAGCAGTTACTCCCCAGCGGGGGGTCGAGAGACCCAGTACTTC. Translation: CASSYSPAGGRETQYF.

This clone was detected only a few times. This sequence joins TRBV15 and TRBJ1-6; D call uncertain. CDR3 size: 16 residues. CDR1 and CDR2 (germline): LNHNV, YYDKDF (reference sequence). V dropped 0 bases and J dropped 5 bases, with 11 bases sitting between them. The CDR3 DNA is TGTGCCACCAGCAGAGATTGGATGGGGAATAATTCACCCCTCCACTTT. Translating gives CATSRDWMGNNSPLHF.

The rearrangement uses TRBV4-3 and TRBJ2-5, with a possible D match to TRBD2 (6 bases). CDR3 length equals 14 residues. Germline V gene lookup returns CDR1 LGHNA and CDR2 YSLEER. Between the trimmed V and J ends, which lost 2 bases and 5 bases, there was a span of 12 bases. DNA for the CDR3: TGCGCCAGCAGCCAATTAGGGGCGGGGGAGACCCAGTACTTC. As protein: CASSQLGAGETQYF.

V usage is TRBV29-1 and J usage is TRBJ2-3; TRBD1 matches 7 bases. The CDR3 loop spans 13 amino acids. Germline V gene data show CDR1 as SQVTM and CDR2 as ANQGSEA. CDR3 DNA: TGCAGTACACAGGGGCCCAGCACAGATACGCAGTATTTT. This codes for CSTQGPSTDTQYF.

J is TRBJ2-3 and V is TRBV28; no clear D gene. Germline V gene data show CDR1 as MDHEN and CDR2 as SYDVKM. The CDR3 runs 15 residues. The V gene lost 0 bases and the J gene lost 1 base, with 8 bases spanning the gap. Written as DNA, the CDR3 is TGTGCCAGCAGTTTATGGGGCCGGGGCACAGATACGCAGTATTTT. This translates into CASSLWGRGTDTQYF.

The rearrangement links TRBV7-9 to TRBJ1-6; the D is unclear. There are 13 residues in the CDR3. Trimming cost V 5 bases and J 8 bases, with 10 bases left between them. The germline V gene has CDR1 SEHNR and CDR2 FQNEAQ (reference sequence). DNA of the CDR3: TGTGCCAGCAGCCTCGGCGGGGATTCACCCCTCCACTTT. Its protein is CASSLGGDSPLHF. The variable domain in full, with the rest retrieved from reference TRBV7-9 and TRBJ1-6, is DTGVSQNPRHKITKRGQNVTFRCDPISEHNRLYWYRQTLGQGPEFLTYFQNEAQLEKSRLLSDRFSAERPKGSFSTLEIQRTEQGDSAMYLCASSLGGDSPLHFGNGTRLTVT.

J is TRBJ2-5 and V is TRBV5-1; either TRBD1 or TRBD2 may fit D (6 bases each). The CDR3 sequence is 14 residues long. Looked up from germline, CDR1 is SGHRS and CDR2 is YFSETQ. Deletions cut 7 bases from V and 5 bases from J, with 18 bases between. The CDR3 sequence is CASGWRLGGETQYF. CDR3 nucleotide sequence: TGCGCCAGCGGCTGGAGACTAGGGGGGGAGACCCAGTACTTC.

The chain is built from TRBV7-9 and TRBJ2-1, with D hard to call. Trimming took 3 bases from V and 8 from J, leaving 5 bases between them. Germline CDR1 SEHNR, CDR2 FQNEAQ (reference sequence). CDR3 size: 11 residues. CDR3 in amino acids: CASSFLDEQFF. The CDR3 DNA is TGTGCCAGCAGCTTTTTAGATGAGCAGTTCTTC.

In this sample, this clone turned up a few times. The chain combines TRBV28 with TRBJ2-5; D is unresolved. The CDR3 extends over 13 amino acids. Germline CDR1 and CDR2: MDHEN and SYDVKM. V was trimmed by 8 bases and J by 6 bases, leaving 16 bases between them. The CDR3 DNA is TGTGCCAGCTGCATAGAGGTCGGTCAGACCCAGTACTTC. Translated, it gives CASCIEVGQTQYF.

The rearrangement links TRBV6-1 to TRBJ2-5; TRBD2 matches at 10 bases. V lost 2 bases and J lost 0; bases outside the gene matches: 0. The CDR3 sequence is 15 residues long. CDR1 is MNHNS and CDR2 is SASEGT in the germline V gene. The DNA of the CDR3 is TGTGCCAGCAGTGAACTAGCGGGGGACCAAGAGACCCAGTACTTC. Amino acids: CASSELAGDQETQYF.

The rearrangement joins TRBV12-5 to TRBJ2-1; D is uncertain. V gave up 1 base and J gave up 8 bases, with 6 bases separating them. Germline V gives CDR1 LGHNT, CDR2 FRNRAP. This CDR3 has 12 amino acids. DNA for the CDR3: TGTGCTAGTGGTTTGGATTTCCATGAGCAGTTCTTC. Its protein is CASGLDFHEQFF.

This clone came up a few times. This chain uses TRBV5-1 with TRBJ2-5, with D hard to call. Matching the DNA end better, TRBJ2-7 makes the J call doubtful. The germline gives CDR1 SGHRS, CDR2 YFSETQ. CDR3 size: 14 residues. The CDR3 reads CASSLVGLSYEQYF. The DNA for the CDR3 is TGCGCCAGCAGCTTGGTTGGCCTCTCCTACGAGCAGTACTTC.

This clone was picked up one time. The rearrangement joins TRBV9 to TRBJ2-4; D not resolved. CDR1 is SGDLS and CDR2 is YYNGEE in the germline V gene. This CDR3 contains 16 residues. Deletions cut 0 bases from V and 0 bases from J, with 10 bases between. The CDR3 reads CASSVDLDLAKNIQYF. In DNA, the CDR3 is TGTGCCAGCAGCGTAGATCTGGATCTAGCCAAAAACATTCAGTACTTC.

This clone was detected only a few times. V and J are TRBV7-2 and TRBJ2-7; TRBD1 matches 9 bases. The CDR3 sequence is 15 residues long. Germline V gene data show CDR1 as SGHTA and CDR2 as FQGNSA. The V gene end was trimmed by 5 bases and the J gene end by 7 bases; junction bases not matched to a gene: 12. The CDR3 here is CASSEGGTGYEEQYF. CDR3 nucleotides: TGTGCCAGCAGCGAGGGGGGGACAGGGTATGAAGAGCAGTACTTC.

The rearrangement uses TRBV27 and TRBJ2-7; D possibly uses TRBD1 or TRBD2 (5 bases each). Per germline, CDR1 MNHEY and CDR2 SMNVEV (reference sequence). V dropped 3 bases and J dropped 9 bases, with 18 bases sitting between them. CDR3 length equals 14 residues. Here the CDR3 reads CASSLSGRDVGQYF. In DNA, the CDR3 is TGTGCCAGCAGTTTGTCCGGCAGGGACGTAGGGCAGTACTTC.

This chain joins TRBV7-3 and TRBJ2-3; D might be TRBD1 (5 bases). V lost 4 bases, J lost 4 bases, and 9 bases lay in between. CDR3 length equals 13 residues. Per the germline V gene, CDR1 is SGHTA and CDR2 is FQGTGA. In DNA form, the CDR3 reads TGTGCCAGCAGCTCTAGACAGCCAGATACGCAGTATTTT. Its translation is CASSSRQPDTQYF.

The CDR3: CASSLDIWVKDYGYTF. DNA of the CDR3: TGTGCCAGCAGCTTAGATATATGGGTGAAGGACTATGGCTACACCTTC. The genes are TRBV11-2 and TRBJ1-2; D is uncertain. CDR1 and CDR2 from the germline V gene are SGHAT and FQNNGV. V lost 0 bases and J lost 3, with 14 bases in between. This CDR3 comprises 16 residues. The full variable domain, in which reference TRBV11-2 and TRBJ1-2 provide the parts outside the CDR3, is EAGVAQSPRYKIIEKRQSVAFWCNPISGHATLYWYQQILGQGPKLLIQFQNNGVVDDSQLPKDRFSAERLKGVDSTLKIQPAKLEDSAVYLCASSLDIWVKDYGYTFGSGTRLTVV.

The V call is TRBV7-8, the J call TRBJ1-1; 11 bases match TRBD1. J was trimmed by 4 bases and V by 4 bases; bases with no gene match: 5. CDR1 is SGHVS, CDR2 FQNEAQ, per germline. The CDR3 is 15 residues long. The CDR3: CASSYRTGGGTEAFF. The CDR3 DNA reads TGTGCCAGCAGCTACCGGACAGGGGGCGGCACTGAAGCTTTCTTT. Filled out from reference TRBV7-8 and TRBJ1-1, the complete variable domain reads GAGVSQSPRYKVAKRGQDVALRCDPISGHVSLFWYQQALGQGPEFLTYFQNEAQLDKSGLPSDRFFAERPEGSVSTLKIQRTQQEDSAVYLCASSYRTGGGTEAFFGQGTRLTVV.

The genes are TRBV28 and TRBJ1-2; possibly TRBD1 for D (6 bases). Germline values: CDR1 MDHEN, CDR2 SYDVKM. The CDR3 has 11 amino acids. With 10 bases removed from V and 7 bases from J, the gap between germline ends came to 13 bases. In DNA, the CDR3 is TGTGCCACCAGGGGTCCGAGTGGCTACACCTTC. The encoded protein is CATRGPSGYTF.

V gene TRBV7-2 combines with J gene TRBJ2-7; TRBD2 matches 9 bases. The CDR3 loop spans 15 amino acids. V lost 4 bases, J lost 0 bases, and 4 bases stayed unmatched. Germline CDR1 SGHTA, CDR2 FQGNSA. In DNA form, the CDR3 reads TGTGCCAGCAGCTCCGCGGGAGGGCCCTCCTACGAGCAGTACTTC. This codes for CASSSAGGPSYEQYF. The full variable domain, completed using reference TRBV7-2 and TRBJ2-7, is GAGVSQSPSNKVTEKGKDVELRCDPISGHTALYWYRQSLGQGLEFLIYFQGNSAPDKSGLPSDRFSAERTGGSVSTLTIQRTQQEDSAVYLCASSSAGGPSYEQYFGPGTRLTVT.

The J gene is TRBJ2-3, the V gene TRBV11-1; tentatively, D is TRBD2 (7 bases). CDR1 is SGHAT and CDR2 is FQDESV in the germline V gene (reference sequence). V lost 1 base and J lost 2, with 13 bases in between. The CDR3 extends over 16 amino acids. The CDR3 loop reads CASSLVSGGLTDTQYF. The CDR3 nucleotides are TGTGCCAGCAGCTTAGTTTCGGGGGGCCTCACAGATACGCAGTATTTT.

The chain has TRBV6-5 and TRBJ2-7; TRBD2 matches 8 bases. Germline V gives CDR1 MNHEY, CDR2 SVGAGI. V shed 6 bases, J shed 5 bases, and the junction held 12 bases outside the gene matches. The CDR3 runs 15 residues. CDR3 nucleotide sequence: TGTGCCAGCAGCCGCGGGGGGCTACCCACGGACGAGCAGTACTTC. It translates to CASSRGGLPTDEQYF.

The CDR3 spells CASNRGGTTEPQHF. The DNA of the CDR3 is TGTGCCAGCAATAGGGGTGGCACCACGGAGCCCCAGCATTTT. The J gene is TRBJ1-5, the V gene TRBV27, with D possibly TRBD1 on 5 matching bases. Germline V gives CDR1 MNHEY, CDR2 SMNVEV (reference sequence). Trimming pared 7 bases from V and 8 bases from J, leaving 18 bases between. CDR3 length: 14 amino acids.